The 12 T cell receptor beta chains presented below share a single source sample, sequenced in a study of early T cells in non-severe SARS-CoV-2 infection. TCRdb re-called the 5' RACE reads with MiXCR, one entry per CDR3 protein. The sample shows around 88,000 distinct CDR3 sequences, under 15% of them seen only once. Sequencing input: whole blood. All receptors derive from an adult who was a healthcare worker with PCR-confirmed SARS-CoV-2 infection or an uninfected control (not recorded which).

The chain is built from TRBV27 and TRBJ1-5; no definite D call. From germline, CDR1 is MNHEY and CDR2 SMNVEV (reference sequence). CDR3 length: 11 amino acids. V was trimmed by 8 bases and J by 4 bases, leaving 6 bases between them. CDR3 DNA: TGTGCCAGCGGATTAAATCAGCCCCAGCATTTT. It specifies CASGLNQPQHF.

V gene TRBV12-3 or TRBV12-4 combines with J gene TRBJ2-2; 13 bases are shared with TRBD2. This CDR3 has 18 residues. J lost 5 bases, V lost 3 bases, and 9 bases had no gene match. CDR3 protein: CASSFSGLAGVGTGELFF. Here the CDR3 DNA reads TGTGCCAGCAGTTTTTCTGGACTAGCGGGAGTAGGAACCGGGGAGCTGTTTTTT.

The chain recombines TRBV7-8 with TRBJ1-6; TRBD1 is a possible D gene (6 bases). Trimming cost V 5 bases and J 11 bases, with 16 bases left between them. The CDR3 loop spans 14 amino acids. The germline V gene has CDR1 SGHVS and CDR2 FQNEAQ. The CDR3 loop is CASSLTGRETPLHF. The DNA of the CDR3 is TGTGCCAGCAGCCTCACAGGGAGGGAGACACCCCTCCACTTT.

This clonotype was counted a few times. This rearrangement joins TRBV27 to TRBJ2-7; D unresolved. Germline V gene data show CDR1 as MNHEY and CDR2 as SMNVEV (reference sequence). The V end lost 4 bases, the J end lost 1 base, and 11 bases lay between the germline ends. The CDR3 extends over 14 amino acids. CDR3 DNA: TGTGCCAGCAGTTCCAACGCACGGTCCTACGAGCAGTACTTC. Translating it yields CASSSNARSYEQYF.

This clonotype was seen repeatedly, ten times or more. The chain joins TRBV27 to TRBJ2-5; 7 positions agree with TRBD1. After removal of 8 bases from V and 8 bases from J, the junction contained 14 bases not matched to a gene. Germline CDR1 is MNHEY and CDR2 is SMNVEV (reference sequence). CDR3 length equals 14 residues. Written as DNA, the CDR3 is TGTGCCAGCCGCCGGGGACAGACCTTCCTAACCCAGTACTTC. Translation gives CASRRGQTFLTQYF.

The chain combines TRBV7-6 with TRBJ2-7; a weak D match, TRBD2 (7 bases). The CDR3 loop spans 15 amino acids. With 5 bases removed from V and 6 bases from J, the gap between germline ends came to 20 bases. The V gene's germline CDR1 is SGHVS and CDR2 FNYEAQ. The CDR3 DNA follows: TGTGCCAGCAGCCCCACAACTAGCGCCAGGGGCGAGCAGTACTTC. This codes for CASSPTTSARGEQYF. Drawing the rest from reference TRBV7-6 and TRBJ2-7, the complete variable domain is GAGVSQSPRYKVTKRGQDVALRCDPISGHVSLYWYRQALGQGPEFLTYFNYEAQQDKSGLPNDRFSAERPEGSISTLTIQRTEQRDSAMYRCASSPTTSARGEQYFGPGTRLTVT.

The chain couples TRBV2 to TRBJ2-1; no definite D call. Trimming stripped 1 base from V and 0 bases from J, with 7 bases between. Germline assignment: CDR1 SNHLY and CDR2 FYNNEI. This CDR3 contains 15 residues. In DNA, the CDR3 is TGTGCCAGCAGTGAAGGCGGAAGCTCCTACAATGAGCAGTTCTTC. Protein product: CASSEGGSSYNEQFF.

This clonotype appeared a few times. The gene calls are TRBV9 and TRBJ2-7, with a possible D match to TRBD2 (5 bases). Per germline, CDR1 SGDLS and CDR2 YYNGEE. The CDR3 length is 14 residues. Trimming took off 3 bases at V and 1 base at J, with 11 bases between the two ends. CDR3 sequence (DNA): TGTGCCAGCAGCGCGGGAATTGGATCCTACGAGCAGTACTTC. This gives the protein CASSAGIGSYEQYF. Full variable domain (missing parts from reference TRBV9 and TRBJ2-7): DSGVTQTPKHLITATGQRVTLRCSPRSGDLSVYWYQQSLDQGLQFLIQYYNGEERAKGNILERFSAQQFPDLHSELNLSSLELGDSALYFCASSAGIGSYEQYFGPGTRLTVT.

The CDR3 region has the DNA TGTGCCAGCAGTTTTGCAGGGGACGGAAACACCATATATTTT. Its protein product is CASSFAGDGNTIYF. V usage is TRBV28 and J usage is TRBJ1-3, with D perhaps TRBD1 (6 bases). The CDR3 sequence is 14 residues long. The V gene lost 3 bases and the J gene lost 4 bases, with 10 bases spanning the gap. Germline assignment: CDR1 MDHEN and CDR2 SYDVKM.

This clonotype was recorded many times. The J gene is TRBJ2-7, the V gene TRBV7-9; D may be TRBD2 (6 bases). Trimming pared 5 bases from V and 0 bases from J, leaving 20 bases between. CDR3 length: 17 residues. CDR1 is SEHNR and CDR2 is FQNEAQ in the germline V gene (reference sequence). The CDR3 sequence is CASSPPLSGPFSYEQYF. CDR3 sequence (DNA): TGTGCCAGCAGCCCACCCCTAAGCGGGCCATTCTCCTACGAGCAGTACTTC. Full variable domain (rest looked up from reference TRBV7-9 and TRBJ2-7): DTGVSQNPRHKITKRGQNVTFRCDPISEHNRLYWYRQTLGQGPEFLTYFQNEAQLEKSRLLSDRFSAERPKGSFSTLEIQRTEQGDSAMYLCASSPPLSGPFSYEQYFGPGTRLTVT.

The V and J genes are TRBV5-1 and TRBJ1-3; no clear D. The CDR3 sequence is 17 residues long. Trimming pared 0 bases from V and 0 bases from J, leaving 13 bases between. CDR1 and CDR2 (germline): SGHRS, YFSETQ. This CDR3 is CASSLGGGDLSGNTIYF. The CDR3 nucleotides are TGCGCCAGCAGCTTGGGTGGTGGTGACCTCTCTGGAAACACCATATATTTT.

This clonotype has at least ten counts. The chain joins TRBV29-1 to TRBJ2-1; possibly TRBD2 for D (5 bases). Germline CDR1 is SQVTM and CDR2 is ANQGSEA. V was shortened by 5 bases and J by 7 bases, with 15 bases between the two germline ends. The CDR3 has 13 residues. Here the CDR3 reads CSVYNRGSNEQFF. The CDR3 bases are TGCAGCGTTTATAACCGCGGGTCTAATGAGCAGTTCTTC.